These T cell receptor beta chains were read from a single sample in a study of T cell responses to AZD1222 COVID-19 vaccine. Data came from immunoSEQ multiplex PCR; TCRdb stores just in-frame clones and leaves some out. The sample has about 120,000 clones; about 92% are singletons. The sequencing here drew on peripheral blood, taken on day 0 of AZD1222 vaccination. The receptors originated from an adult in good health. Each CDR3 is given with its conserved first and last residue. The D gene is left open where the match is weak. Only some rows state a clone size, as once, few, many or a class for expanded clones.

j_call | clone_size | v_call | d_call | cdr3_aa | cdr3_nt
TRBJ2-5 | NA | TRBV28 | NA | CASSRHRFPETQYF | TGTGCCAGCAGTCGTCACCGGTTTCCGGAGACCCAGTACTTC
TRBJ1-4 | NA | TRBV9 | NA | CASSGATDNEKLFF | TGTGCCAGCAGCGGGGCGACAGATAATGAAAAACTGTTTTTT
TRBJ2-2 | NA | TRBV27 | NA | CASTPGDLNGELFF | TGTGCCAGCACGCCGGGAGACCTTAACGGGGAGCTGTTTTTT
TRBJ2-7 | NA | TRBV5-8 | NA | CASSLTDRIAYEQYF | TGTGCCAGCAGCTTGACTGACAGGATCGCCTACGAGCAGTACTTC
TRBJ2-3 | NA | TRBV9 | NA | CASSPVTSTDTQYF | TGTGCCAGCAGCCCAGTGACGAGCACAGATACGCAGTATTTT
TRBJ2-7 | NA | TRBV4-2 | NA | CASSPWTETYEQYF | TGTGCCAGCAGCCCCTGGACAGAAACCTACGAGCAGTACTTC
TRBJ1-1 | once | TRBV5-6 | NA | CASSLRFLQYTEAFF | TGTGCCAGCAGCTTGCGTTTTTTACAGTACACTGAAGCTTTCTTT
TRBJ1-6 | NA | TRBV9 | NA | CASSVVAVNSPLHF | TGTGCCAGCAGCGTAGTAGCGGTTAATTCACCCCTCCACTTT
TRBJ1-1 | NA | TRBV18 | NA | CASSPAGNTEAFF | TGTGCCAGCTCACCGGCGGGTAACACTGAAGCTTTCTTT
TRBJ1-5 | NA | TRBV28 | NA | CASSLYQALEPQHF | TGTGCCAGCAGTTTATATCAGGCTCTGGAGCCCCAGCATTTT
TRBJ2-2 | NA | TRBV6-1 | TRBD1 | CASSVAQGASLDTGELFF | TGTGCCAGCAGTGTCGCCCAGGGGGCGTCTTTGGACACCGGGGAGCTGTTTTTT
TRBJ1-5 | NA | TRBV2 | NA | CASSPGQHSNQPQHF | TGTGCCAGCAGTCCTGGACAGCATAGCAATCAGCCCCAGCATTTT
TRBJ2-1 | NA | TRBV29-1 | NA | CSVNNRGGYNEQFF | TGCAGCGTAAATAACAGGGGGGGCTACAATGAGCAGTTCTTC
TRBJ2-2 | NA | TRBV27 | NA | CASSLRSGELFF | TGTGCCAGCAGTTTAAGGTCCGGGGAGCTGTTTTTT
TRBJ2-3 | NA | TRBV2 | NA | CASSRLTDTQYF | TGTGCCAGCAGTAGGTTGACAGATACGCAGTATTTT
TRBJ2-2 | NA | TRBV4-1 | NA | CASSQDQPLVEELFF | TGCGCCAGCAGCCAAGATCAGCCCTTAGTCGAGGAGCTGTTTTTT
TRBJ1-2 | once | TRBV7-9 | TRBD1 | CASSLGDRNYGYTF | TGTGCCAGCAGCTTAGGGGACAGGAACTATGGCTACACCTTC
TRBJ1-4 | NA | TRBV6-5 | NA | CASSYSEGWGREKLFF | TGTGCCAGCAGTTACTCGGAGGGATGGGGGCGTGAAAAACTGTTTTTT
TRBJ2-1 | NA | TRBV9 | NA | CASSGGSKSYNEQFF | TGTGCCAGCAGTGGGGGGAGTAAGTCCTACAATGAGCAGTTCTTC
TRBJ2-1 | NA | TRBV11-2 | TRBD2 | CASSRGLAYNEQFF | TGTGCCAGCAGCCGGGGACTAGCCTACAATGAGCAGTTCTTC
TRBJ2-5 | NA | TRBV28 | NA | CASSPGQLLQETQYF | TGTGCCAGCAGCCCCGGACAGCTTCTTCAAGAGACCCAGTACTTC
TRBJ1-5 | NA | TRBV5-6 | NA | CASSSLRSGSNQPQHF | TGTGCCAGCAGCTCTCTGAGGTCCGGCAGCAATCAGCCCCAGCATTTT
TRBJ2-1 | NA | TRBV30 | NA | CAWSGGSSYNEQFF | TGTGCCTGGAGTGGTGGGAGCTCCTACAATGAGCAGTTCTTC
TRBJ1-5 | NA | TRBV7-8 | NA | CASSQDGLNQPQHF | TGTGCCAGCAGCCAAGACGGACTCAATCAGCCCCAGCATTTT
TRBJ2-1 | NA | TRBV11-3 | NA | CASSAGWSGNEQFF | TGTGCCAGCAGTGCGGGATGGAGTGGGAATGAGCAGTTCTTC
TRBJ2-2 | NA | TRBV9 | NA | CASSRQNTGELFF | TGTGCCAGCAGCCGACAGAACACCGGGGAGCTGTTTTTT
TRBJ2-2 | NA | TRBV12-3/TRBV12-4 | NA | CASSPTSTGELFF | TGTGCCAGCAGCCCGACTAGTACCGGGGAGCTGTTTTTT
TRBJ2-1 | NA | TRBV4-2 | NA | CASSGGSYNEQFF | TGTGCCAGCAGCGGGGGCTCCTACAATGAGCAGTTCTTC
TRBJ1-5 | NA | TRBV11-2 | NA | CASSLRGDQPQHF | TGTGCCAGCAGCTTAAGAGGAGATCAGCCCCAGCATTTT
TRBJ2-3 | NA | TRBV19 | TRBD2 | CASSMGLAGISTDTQYF | TGTGCCAGTAGTATGGGACTAGCGGGAATTAGCACAGATACGCAGTATTTT
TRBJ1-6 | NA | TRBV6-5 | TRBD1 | CASGPRQGQNSPLHF | TGTGCCAGCGGGCCGCGACAGGGACAAAATTCACCCCTCCACTTT